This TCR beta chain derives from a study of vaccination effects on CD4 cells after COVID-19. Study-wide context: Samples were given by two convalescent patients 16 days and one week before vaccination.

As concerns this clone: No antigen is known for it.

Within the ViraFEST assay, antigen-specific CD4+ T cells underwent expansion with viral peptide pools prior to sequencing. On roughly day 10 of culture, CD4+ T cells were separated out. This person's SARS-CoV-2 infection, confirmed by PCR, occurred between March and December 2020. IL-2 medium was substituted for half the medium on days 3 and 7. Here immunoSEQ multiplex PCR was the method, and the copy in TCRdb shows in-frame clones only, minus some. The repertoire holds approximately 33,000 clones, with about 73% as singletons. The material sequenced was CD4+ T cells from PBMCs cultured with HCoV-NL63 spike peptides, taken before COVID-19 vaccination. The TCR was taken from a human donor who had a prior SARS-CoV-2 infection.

This CDR3 reads CASSPQGSANYGYTF. CDR3 nucleotide sequence: TGTGCCAGCAGCCCCCAGGGGTCTGCGAACTATGGCTACACCTTC. The chain couples TRBV11-1 to TRBJ1-2, with D maybe TRBD1 (6 bases). CDR1 and CDR2 from the germline V gene are SGHAT and FQDESV (reference sequence). This CDR3 region has 15 residues. Between the trimmed V and J ends, which lost 5 bases and 2 bases, there was a span of 15 bases.